These T cell receptor beta chains were read from a single sample in a study of blood T cell repertoires in COVID-19. Generated by immunoSEQ multiplex PCR, the TCRdb table keeps only in-frame clones and is missing some. The sample consists of around 150,000 clones, about 93% of them appearing once. Material for sequencing was peripheral blood. These receptors were collected from a woman aged 45-65 years with acute or convalescent COVID-19. The CDR3 runs from the conserved cysteine through the conserved F or W. Fields, in order: V gene, D gene, J gene, clone size, CDR3 DNA, CDR3 protein. A D gene is named only where the DNA matches it firmly. Clone size is given for some rows only: seen once, a few or many times, or a class if the clone is expanded.

TRBV7-2,.,TRBJ2-1,once,TGTGCCAGCAGCTTCTTGTTAAGTTTTGCGGATGAGCAGTTCTTC,CASSFLLSFADEQFF
TRBV2,.,TRBJ1-5,.,TGTGCCAGCAGTGAGGCGGACAGAAATCAGCCCCAGCATTTT,CASSEADRNQPQHF
TRBV9,.,TRBJ1-3,.,TGTGCCAGCAGCGTCGAGGCCTCTGGAAACACCATATATTTT,CASSVEASGNTIYF
TRBV15,TRBD1,TRBJ2-7,.,TGTGCCACCAGCCCCGACCAGACAGGGGTAAAAGAGCAGTACTTC,CATSPDQTGVKEQYF
TRBV15,TRBD2,TRBJ2-1,.,TGTGCCACCGGCGGCGGGAGCTCCTACAATGAGCAGTTCTTC,CATGGGSSYNEQFF
TRBV6-5,TRBD1,TRBJ1-2,.,TGTGCCAGCAGCCGGACAGGGTCTGAAGGCTACACCTTC,CASSRTGSEGYTF
TRBV28,TRBD1,TRBJ2-1,.,TGTGCCAGCAGTTCCCCTGGGACAGGTAACAATGAGCAGTTCTTC,CASSSPGTGNNEQFF
TRBV6-1,.,TRBJ1-5,.,TGTGCCAGCAGTGAATGGCCAAATCAGCCCCAGCATTTT,CASSEWPNQPQHF
TRBV4-1,.,TRBJ1-5,few,TGCGCCAGCAGCCAAGGAGGGGGAGATCAGCCCCAGCATTTT,CASSQGGGDQPQHF
TRBV6-5,.,TRBJ2-5,.,TGTGCCAGCAGTTACTCCCATGGAGAAGAGACCCAGTACTTC,CASSYSHGEETQYF
TRBV12-3/TRBV12-4,.,TRBJ2-7,.,TGTGCCAGCAAGACCGCCTCGGGCTACGAGCAGTACTTC,CASKTASGYEQYF
TRBV5-1,TRBD1,TRBJ2-2,once,TGCGCCAGCAGCCACGGTCTTACCGGGACAGGGGGCTCCAACACCGGGGAGCTGTTTTTT,CASSHGLTGTGGSNTGELFF
TRBV4-1,.,TRBJ2-1,.,TGCGCCAGCAGGGAAGCAGGAGGAGGTTACAATGAGCAGTTCTTC,CASREAGGGYNEQFF
TRBV9,.,TRBJ2-3,.,TGTGCCAGCAGCGTAGAAGCGGCAACAGATACGCAGTATTTT,CASSVEAATDTQYF